Listed below are T cell receptor beta chains from one sample, sequenced in a study of cytomegalovirus exposure and HLA in healthy donors. Assay used: immunoSEQ multiplex PCR; TCRdb lists only in-frame clones, some missing. Altogether about 110,000 clones are present, over 65% being singletons, with the ten largest covering 0.87%. Source material: PBMCs. These receptors all stem from a woman aged 25-40 years in good health and CMV-seronegative. Both conserved end residues are part of each CDR3. The order of the fields is clone size, D gene, J gene, V gene, CDR3 DNA, CDR3 protein. The D gene is left open where the match is weak. Size tells how often a clone was seen (once, few, many) or the class of an expanded clone, and some rows leave it out.

clone size: NA; D gene: TRBD1; J gene: TRBJ1-2; V gene: TRBV29-1; CDR3 DNA: TGCAGCGTTGGGGGACAGGGGAATCATGGCTACACCTTC; CDR3 protein: CSVGGQGNHGYTF
clone size: few; D gene: TRBD1; J gene: TRBJ2-7; V gene: TRBV30; CDR3 DNA: TGTGCCTGGAGCAGCCTTCCGGGACAGGGGGCGATGTACGAGCAGTACTTC; CDR3 protein: CAWSSLPGQGAMYEQYF
clone size: NA; D gene: TRBD2; J gene: TRBJ2-2; V gene: TRBV4-1; CDR3 DNA: TGCGCCAGCAGCCCAGAGCGGGGGGCAGTTTCCGGGGAGCTGTTTTTT; CDR3 protein: CASSPERGAVSGELFF
clone size: few; D gene: TRBD2; J gene: TRBJ2-6; V gene: TRBV4-2; CDR3 DNA: TGTGCCAGCAGCCAAGAGACTAGCGGCTCTGGGGCCAACGTCCTGACTTTC; CDR3 protein: CASSQETSGSGANVLTF
clone size: NA; D gene: NA; J gene: TRBJ1-5; V gene: TRBV7-2; CDR3 DNA: TGTGCCAGCAGCTTAGACCCAGGGAATCAGCCCCAGCATTTT; CDR3 protein: CASSLDPGNQPQHF
clone size: few; D gene: NA; J gene: TRBJ1-1; V gene: TRBV4-1; CDR3 DNA: TGCGCCAGCAGCCAAGATGGGCTTTCCGAAGCTTTCTTT; CDR3 protein: CASSQDGLSEAFF
clone size: NA; D gene: TRBD1; J gene: TRBJ1-2; V gene: TRBV5-1; CDR3 DNA: TGCGCCAGCAGCTTGGGGACAGGTTTGAACTATGGCTACACCTTC; CDR3 protein: CASSLGTGLNYGYTF
clone size: NA; D gene: NA; J gene: TRBJ1-2; V gene: TRBV6-6; CDR3 DNA: TGTGCCAGCAGTTGGAGGGATCCCAACTATGGCTACACCTTC; CDR3 protein: CASSWRDPNYGYTF
clone size: few; D gene: TRBD1; J gene: TRBJ1-2; V gene: TRBV6-1; CDR3 DNA: TGTGCCAGCAGTAAGGACAGGACCTATGGCTACACCTTC; CDR3 protein: CASSKDRTYGYTF
clone size: few; D gene: NA; J gene: TRBJ1-1; V gene: TRBV19; CDR3 DNA: TGTGCCAGTAGTCCGGGGAACACTGAAGCTTTCTTT; CDR3 protein: CASSPGNTEAFF
clone size: NA; D gene: TRBD1; J gene: TRBJ1-2; V gene: TRBV9; CDR3 DNA: TGTGCCAGCAGCGCCGGCGGGACAGCCTTCCCGGGCTACACCTTC; CDR3 protein: CASSAGGTAFPGYTF
clone size: NA; D gene: TRBD2; J gene: TRBJ2-7; V gene: TRBV19; CDR3 DNA: TGTGCCAGTAGTATAGGCACTAGCGGGGCCTACGAGCAGTACTTC; CDR3 protein: CASSIGTSGAYEQYF
clone size: NA; D gene: TRBD1; J gene: TRBJ1-4; V gene: TRBV11-3; CDR3 DNA: TGTGCCAGCAGCTCCCCCAGACAGGGCGCTAATGAAAAACTGTTTTTT; CDR3 protein: CASSSPRQGANEKLFF
clone size: NA; D gene: TRBD1; J gene: TRBJ1-2; V gene: TRBV7-2; CDR3 DNA: TGTGCCAGCAGCTTAGACAGGGGTATAAGCTATGGCTACACCTTC; CDR3 protein: CASSLDRGISYGYTF
clone size: NA; D gene: TRBD1; J gene: TRBJ2-2; V gene: TRBV7-6; CDR3 DNA: TGTGCCAGCAGCTCCCAGGGGGCGAACACCGGGGAGCTGTTTTTT; CDR3 protein: CASSSQGANTGELFF
clone size: few; D gene: NA; J gene: TRBJ1-3; V gene: TRBV4-1; CDR3 DNA: TGCGCCAGCAGCCAAGATCCCTTGGGGACATCCAGAAACACCATATATTTT; CDR3 protein: CASSQDPLGTSRNTIYF
clone size: NA; D gene: NA; J gene: TRBJ2-3; V gene: TRBV6-6; CDR3 DNA: TGTGCCAGCAGTCCTGGACTAAGTCCTAGCACAGATACGCAGTATTTT; CDR3 protein: CASSPGLSPSTDTQYF
clone size: NA; D gene: NA; J gene: TRBJ2-7; V gene: TRBV5-4; CDR3 DNA: TGTGCCACAAGACAGACGCCTAACTACGAGCAGTACTTC; CDR3 protein: CATRQTPNYEQYF
clone size: once; D gene: NA; J gene: TRBJ2-1; V gene: TRBV27; CDR3 DNA: TGTGCCAGCAGTTTATGGCCCCCTCGCCAGCAGGTCTACAATGAGCAGTTCTTC; CDR3 protein: CASSLWPPRQQVYNEQFF
clone size: NA; D gene: TRBD2; J gene: TRBJ2-7; V gene: TRBV10-3; CDR3 DNA: TGTGCCATCAGTGGGCGGGAGGGATCCGAGCAGTACTTC; CDR3 protein: CAISGREGSEQYF
clone size: NA; D gene: TRBD1; J gene: TRBJ1-2; V gene: TRBV6-5; CDR3 DNA: TGTGCCAGCAATCGCGGGACAGGGGCGAAAGGCTACACCTTC; CDR3 protein: CASNRGTGAKGYTF
clone size: NA; D gene: NA; J gene: TRBJ1-2; V gene: TRBV7-6; CDR3 DNA: TGTGCCAGCAGCCCCCGGGGGGGGCGGGACAACTATGGCTACACCTTC; CDR3 protein: CASSPRGGRDNYGYTF
clone size: NA; D gene: TRBD1; J gene: TRBJ1-3; V gene: TRBV5-1; CDR3 DNA: TGCGCCAGCAGCTTGGAGGGACAGCTTGGAAACACCATATATTTT; CDR3 protein: CASSLEGQLGNTIYF
clone size: NA; D gene: TRBD1; J gene: TRBJ2-7; V gene: TRBV9; CDR3 DNA: TGTGCCAGCAGCGCCACGACAGGGGGCGAGCAGTACTTC; CDR3 protein: CASSATTGGEQYF
clone size: once; D gene: NA; J gene: TRBJ1-5; V gene: TRBV19; CDR3 DNA: TGTGCCAGTAGTATGGGGGGGGAACGCAATCAGCCCCAGCATTTT; CDR3 protein: CASSMGGERNQPQHF
clone size: NA; D gene: NA; J gene: TRBJ1-2; V gene: TRBV30; CDR3 DNA: TGTGCCTGGAGCCCAAGCGCACAGGTACTTGGGGGCTACCCCTTC; CDR3 protein: CAWSPSAQVLGGYPF
clone size: NA; D gene: NA; J gene: TRBJ1-2; V gene: TRBV20-1; CDR3 DNA: TGCAGTGCTTCCAGGGGAAGCGGCTACACCTTC; CDR3 protein: CSASRGSGYTF
clone size: NA; D gene: NA; J gene: TRBJ2-5; V gene: TRBV7-2; CDR3 DNA: TGTGCCAGCAGCCCCTACAGGAGCTCCTACGAGACCCAGTACTTC; CDR3 protein: CASSPYRSSYETQYF
clone size: NA; D gene: TRBD1; J gene: TRBJ1-1; V gene: TRBV19; CDR3 DNA: TGTGCCAGTAGAAACAGGGGGGGTACTGAAGCTTTCTTT; CDR3 protein: CASRNRGGTEAFF
clone size: NA; D gene: TRBD1; J gene: TRBJ2-5; V gene: TRBV30; CDR3 DNA: TGTGCCTGCCAGGCACAGGGGTCAGAGACCCAGTACTTC; CDR3 protein: CACQAQGSETQYF
clone size: NA; D gene: NA; J gene: TRBJ2-7; V gene: TRBV10-3; CDR3 DNA: TGTGCCATCAGTGCCCCGACAGAAAAAAGCTACGAGCAGTACTTC; CDR3 protein: CAISAPTEKSYEQYF
clone size: NA; D gene: TRBD1; J gene: TRBJ2-1; V gene: TRBV5-1; CDR3 DNA: TGCGCCAGCAGCTTGAGTCTAGGGACAGGGAAGAACAATGAGCAGTTCTTC; CDR3 protein: CASSLSLGTGKNNEQFF
clone size: NA; D gene: TRBD1; J gene: TRBJ2-5; V gene: TRBV7-2; CDR3 DNA: TGTGCCAGCAGTCAGACTGGGACAGGGCAAGAGACCCAGTACTTC; CDR3 protein: CASSQTGTGQETQYF
clone size: NA; D gene: NA; J gene: TRBJ1-3; V gene: TRBV29-1; CDR3 DNA: TGCAGCGTTAGCAGGGGTACTGGAAACACCATATATTTT; CDR3 protein: CSVSRGTGNTIYF
clone size: NA; D gene: NA; J gene: TRBJ2-1; V gene: TRBV30; CDR3 DNA: TGTGCCTGGAGTGTCGGGACACCCAATGAGCAGTTCTTC; CDR3 protein: CAWSVGTPNEQFF
clone size: NA; D gene: TRBD1; J gene: TRBJ2-5; V gene: TRBV9; CDR3 DNA: TGTGCCAGCAGCGTAGTCCCCCTCACAGGGGCCCAGTACTTC; CDR3 protein: CASSVVPLTGAQYF
clone size: few; D gene: NA; J gene: TRBJ2-7; V gene: TRBV25-1; CDR3 DNA: TGTGCCAGCAGTGAATCACAGCAATACGAGCAGTACTTC; CDR3 protein: CASSESQQYEQYF
clone size: NA; D gene: NA; J gene: TRBJ1-2; V gene: TRBV7-2; CDR3 DNA: TGTGCCAGCAGCTTAGAGAGGGCCCGCTACACCTTC; CDR3 protein: CASSLERARYTF